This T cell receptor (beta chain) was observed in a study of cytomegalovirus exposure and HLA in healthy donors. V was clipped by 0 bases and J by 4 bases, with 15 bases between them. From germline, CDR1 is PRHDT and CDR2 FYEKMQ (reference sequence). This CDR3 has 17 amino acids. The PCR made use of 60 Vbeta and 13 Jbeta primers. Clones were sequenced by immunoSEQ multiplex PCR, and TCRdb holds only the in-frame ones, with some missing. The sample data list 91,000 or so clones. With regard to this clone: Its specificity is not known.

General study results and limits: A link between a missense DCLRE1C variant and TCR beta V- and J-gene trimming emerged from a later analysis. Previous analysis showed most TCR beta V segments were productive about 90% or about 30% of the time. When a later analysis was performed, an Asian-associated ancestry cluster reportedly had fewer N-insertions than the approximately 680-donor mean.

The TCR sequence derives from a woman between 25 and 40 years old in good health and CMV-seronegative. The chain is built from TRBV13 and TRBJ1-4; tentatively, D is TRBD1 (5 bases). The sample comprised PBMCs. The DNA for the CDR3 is TGTGCCAGCAGCTTAGGCCTTCACGACAGTTTTAATGAAAAACTGTTTTTT. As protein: CASSLGLHDSFNEKLFF.